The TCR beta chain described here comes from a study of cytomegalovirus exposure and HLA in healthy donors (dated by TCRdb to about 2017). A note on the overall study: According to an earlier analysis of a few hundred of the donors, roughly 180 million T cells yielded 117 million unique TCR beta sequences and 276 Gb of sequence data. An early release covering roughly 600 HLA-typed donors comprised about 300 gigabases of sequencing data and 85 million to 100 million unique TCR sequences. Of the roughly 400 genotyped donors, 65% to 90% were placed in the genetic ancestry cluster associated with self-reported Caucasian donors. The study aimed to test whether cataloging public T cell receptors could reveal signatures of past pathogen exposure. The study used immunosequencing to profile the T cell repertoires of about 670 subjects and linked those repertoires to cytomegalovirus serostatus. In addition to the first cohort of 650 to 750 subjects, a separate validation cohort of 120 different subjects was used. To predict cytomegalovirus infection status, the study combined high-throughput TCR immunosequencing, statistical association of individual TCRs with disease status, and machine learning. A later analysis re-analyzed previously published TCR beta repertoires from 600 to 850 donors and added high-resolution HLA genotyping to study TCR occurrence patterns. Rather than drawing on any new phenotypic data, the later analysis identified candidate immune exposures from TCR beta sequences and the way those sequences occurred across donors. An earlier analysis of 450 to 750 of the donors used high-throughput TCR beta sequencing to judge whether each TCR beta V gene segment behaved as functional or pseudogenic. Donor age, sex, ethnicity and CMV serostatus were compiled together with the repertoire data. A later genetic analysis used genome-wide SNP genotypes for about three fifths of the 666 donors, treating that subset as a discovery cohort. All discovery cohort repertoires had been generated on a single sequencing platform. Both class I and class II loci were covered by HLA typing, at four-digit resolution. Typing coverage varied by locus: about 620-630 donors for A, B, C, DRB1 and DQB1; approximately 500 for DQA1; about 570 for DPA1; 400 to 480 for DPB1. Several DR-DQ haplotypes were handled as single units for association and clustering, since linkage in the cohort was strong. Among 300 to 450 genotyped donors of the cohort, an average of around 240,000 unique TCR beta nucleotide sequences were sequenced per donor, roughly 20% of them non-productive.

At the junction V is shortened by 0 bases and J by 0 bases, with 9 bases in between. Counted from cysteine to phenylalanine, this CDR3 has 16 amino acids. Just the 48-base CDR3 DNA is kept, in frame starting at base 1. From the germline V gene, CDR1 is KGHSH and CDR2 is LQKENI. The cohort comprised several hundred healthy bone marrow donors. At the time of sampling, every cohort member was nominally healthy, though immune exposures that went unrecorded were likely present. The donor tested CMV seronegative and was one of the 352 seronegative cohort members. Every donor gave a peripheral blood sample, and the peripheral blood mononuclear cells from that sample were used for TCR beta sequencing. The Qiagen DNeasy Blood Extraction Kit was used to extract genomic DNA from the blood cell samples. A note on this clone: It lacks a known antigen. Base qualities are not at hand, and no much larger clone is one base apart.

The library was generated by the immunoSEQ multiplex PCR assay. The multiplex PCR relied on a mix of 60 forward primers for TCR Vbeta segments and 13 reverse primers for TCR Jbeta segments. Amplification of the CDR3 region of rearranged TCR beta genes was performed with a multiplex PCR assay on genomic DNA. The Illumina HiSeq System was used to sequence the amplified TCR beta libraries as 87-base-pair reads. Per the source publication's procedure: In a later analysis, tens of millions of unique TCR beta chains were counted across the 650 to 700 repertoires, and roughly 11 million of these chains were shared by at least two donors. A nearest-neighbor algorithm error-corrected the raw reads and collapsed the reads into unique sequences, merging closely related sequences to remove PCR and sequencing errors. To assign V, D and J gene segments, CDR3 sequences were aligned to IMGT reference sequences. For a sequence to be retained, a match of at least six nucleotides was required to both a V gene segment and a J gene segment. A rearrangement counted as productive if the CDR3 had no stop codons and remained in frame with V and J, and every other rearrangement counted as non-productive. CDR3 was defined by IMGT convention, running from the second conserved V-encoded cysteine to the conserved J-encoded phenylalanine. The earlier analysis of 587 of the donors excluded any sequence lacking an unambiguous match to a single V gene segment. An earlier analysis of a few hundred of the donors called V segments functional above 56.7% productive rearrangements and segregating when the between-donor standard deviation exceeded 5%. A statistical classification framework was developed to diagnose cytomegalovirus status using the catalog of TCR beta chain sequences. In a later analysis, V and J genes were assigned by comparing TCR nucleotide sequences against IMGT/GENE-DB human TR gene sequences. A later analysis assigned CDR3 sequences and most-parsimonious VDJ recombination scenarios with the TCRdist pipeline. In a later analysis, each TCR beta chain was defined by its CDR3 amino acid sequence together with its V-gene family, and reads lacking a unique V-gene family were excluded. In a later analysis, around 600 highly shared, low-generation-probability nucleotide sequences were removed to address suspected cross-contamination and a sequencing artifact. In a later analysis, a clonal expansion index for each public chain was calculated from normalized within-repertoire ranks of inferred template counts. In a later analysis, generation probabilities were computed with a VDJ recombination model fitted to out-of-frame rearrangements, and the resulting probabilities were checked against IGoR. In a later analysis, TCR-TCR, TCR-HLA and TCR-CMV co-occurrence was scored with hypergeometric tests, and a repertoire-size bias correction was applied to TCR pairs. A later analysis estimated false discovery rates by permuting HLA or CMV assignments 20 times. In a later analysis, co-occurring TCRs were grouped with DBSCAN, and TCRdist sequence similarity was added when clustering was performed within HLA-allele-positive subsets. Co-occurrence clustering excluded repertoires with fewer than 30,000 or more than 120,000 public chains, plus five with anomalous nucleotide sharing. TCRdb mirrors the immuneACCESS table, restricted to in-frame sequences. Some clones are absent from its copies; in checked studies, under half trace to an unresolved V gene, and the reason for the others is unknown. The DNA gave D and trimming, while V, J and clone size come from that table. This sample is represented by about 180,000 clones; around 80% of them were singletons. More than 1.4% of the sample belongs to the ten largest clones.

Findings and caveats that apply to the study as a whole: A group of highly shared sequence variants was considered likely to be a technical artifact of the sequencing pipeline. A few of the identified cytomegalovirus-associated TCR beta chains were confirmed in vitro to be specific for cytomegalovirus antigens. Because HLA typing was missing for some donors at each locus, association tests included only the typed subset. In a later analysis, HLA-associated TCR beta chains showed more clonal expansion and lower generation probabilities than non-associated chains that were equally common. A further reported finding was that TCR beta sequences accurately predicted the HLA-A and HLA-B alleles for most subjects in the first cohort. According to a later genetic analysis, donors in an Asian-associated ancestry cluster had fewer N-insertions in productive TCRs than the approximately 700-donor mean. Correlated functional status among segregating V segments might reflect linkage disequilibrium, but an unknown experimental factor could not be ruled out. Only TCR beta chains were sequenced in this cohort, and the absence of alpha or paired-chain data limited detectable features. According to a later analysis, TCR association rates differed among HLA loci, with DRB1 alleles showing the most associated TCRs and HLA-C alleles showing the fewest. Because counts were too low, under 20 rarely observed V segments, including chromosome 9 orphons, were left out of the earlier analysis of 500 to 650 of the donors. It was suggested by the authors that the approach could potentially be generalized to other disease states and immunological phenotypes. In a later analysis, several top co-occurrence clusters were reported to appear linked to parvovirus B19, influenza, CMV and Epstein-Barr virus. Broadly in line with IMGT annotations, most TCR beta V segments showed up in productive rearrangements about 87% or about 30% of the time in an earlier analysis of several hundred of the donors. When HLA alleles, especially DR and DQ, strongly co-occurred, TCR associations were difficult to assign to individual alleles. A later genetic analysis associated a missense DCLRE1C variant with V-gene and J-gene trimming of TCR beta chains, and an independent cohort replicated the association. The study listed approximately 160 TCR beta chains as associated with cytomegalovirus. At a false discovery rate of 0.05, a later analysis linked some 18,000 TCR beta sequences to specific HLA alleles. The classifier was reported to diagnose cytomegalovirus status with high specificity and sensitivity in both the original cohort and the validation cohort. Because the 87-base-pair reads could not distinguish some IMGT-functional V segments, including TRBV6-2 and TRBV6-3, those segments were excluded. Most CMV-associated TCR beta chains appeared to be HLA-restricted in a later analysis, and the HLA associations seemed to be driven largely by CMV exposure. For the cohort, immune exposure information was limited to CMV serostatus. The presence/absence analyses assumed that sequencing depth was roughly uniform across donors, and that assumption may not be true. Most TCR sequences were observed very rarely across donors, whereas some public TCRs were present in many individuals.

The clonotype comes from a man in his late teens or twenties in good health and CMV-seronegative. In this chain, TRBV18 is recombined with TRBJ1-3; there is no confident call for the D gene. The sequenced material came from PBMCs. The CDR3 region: CASSPPSSPSGNTIYF. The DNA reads TGTGCCAGCTCACCACCGAGTTCCCCCTCTGGAAACACCATATATTTT.